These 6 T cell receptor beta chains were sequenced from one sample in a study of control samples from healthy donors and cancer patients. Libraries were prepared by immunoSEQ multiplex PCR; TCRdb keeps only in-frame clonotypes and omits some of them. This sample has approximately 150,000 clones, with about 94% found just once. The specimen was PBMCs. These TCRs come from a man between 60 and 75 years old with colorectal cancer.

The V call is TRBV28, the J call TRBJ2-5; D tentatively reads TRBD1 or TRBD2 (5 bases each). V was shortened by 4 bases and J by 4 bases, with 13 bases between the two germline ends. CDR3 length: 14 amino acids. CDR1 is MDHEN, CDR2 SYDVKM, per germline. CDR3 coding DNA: TGTGCCAGCAGTTCCGGGGCCCCTCGAGAGACCCAGTACTTC. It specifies CASSSGAPRETQYF. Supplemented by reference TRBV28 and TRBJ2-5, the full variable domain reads DVKVTQSSRYLVKRTGEKVFLECVQDMDHENMFWYRQDPGLGLRLIYFSYDVKMKEKGDIPEGYSVSREKKERFSLILESASTNQTSMYLCASSSGAPRETQYFGPGTRLLVL.

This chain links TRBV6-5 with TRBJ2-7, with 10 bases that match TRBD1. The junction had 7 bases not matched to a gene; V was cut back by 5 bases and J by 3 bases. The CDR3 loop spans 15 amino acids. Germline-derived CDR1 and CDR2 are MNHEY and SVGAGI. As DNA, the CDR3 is TGTGCCAGCAGTCCCGATCGGGACAGGGGCTACGAGCAGTACTTC. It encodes CASSPDRDRGYEQYF.

The CDR3 coding sequence is TGTGCCAGCGGAGCGGGGTACAATGAGCAGTTCTTC. This sequence encodes CASGAGYNEQFF. The chain links TRBV12-3 or TRBV12-4 to TRBJ2-1; 7 bases are shared with TRBD2. This CDR3 is 12 amino acids long. Germline trimming cut 8 bases from V and 4 bases from J; bases unmatched to any gene: 2.

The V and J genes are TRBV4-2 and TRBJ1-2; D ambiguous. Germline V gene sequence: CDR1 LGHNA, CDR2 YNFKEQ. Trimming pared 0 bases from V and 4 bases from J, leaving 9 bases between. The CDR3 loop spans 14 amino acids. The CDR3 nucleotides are TGTGCCAGCAGCCAAGATTCCGGGCCCTATGGCTACACCTTC. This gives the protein CASSQDSGPYGYTF.

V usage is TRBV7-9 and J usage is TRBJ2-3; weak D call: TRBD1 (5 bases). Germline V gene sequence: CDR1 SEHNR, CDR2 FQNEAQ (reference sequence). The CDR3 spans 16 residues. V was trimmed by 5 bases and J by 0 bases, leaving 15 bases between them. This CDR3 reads CASSDTDISSTDTQYF. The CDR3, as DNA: TGTGCCAGCAGCGACACGGACATCTCTAGCACAGATACGCAGTATTTT.

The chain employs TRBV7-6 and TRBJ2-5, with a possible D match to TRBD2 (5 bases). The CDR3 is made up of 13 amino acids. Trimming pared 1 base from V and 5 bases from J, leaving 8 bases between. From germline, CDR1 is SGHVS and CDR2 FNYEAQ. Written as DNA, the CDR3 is TGTGCCAGCAGCTTAGAACCGGGGGAGACCCAGTACTTC. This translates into CASSLEPGETQYF.